This T cell receptor beta chain was sequenced in a study of OX40 agonist ivuxolimab in advanced cancers. Broader study findings: Among some nonresponders, normalized T-cell clonal expansion was also low. Clonal expansion from baseline to week 6 occurred in both CD4+ and CD8+ T cells.

Comment on this clone: As yet, its antigen is unknown.

CDR1 is MDHEN, CDR2 SYDVKM, per germline. The CDR3 is 14 amino acids. Trimming took off 1 base at V and 6 bases at J, with 12 bases between the two ends. Assay: immunoSEQ multiplex PCR; the TCRdb copy retains only in-frame clones and omits some. The sample lists 26,000 or so clones; roughly 86% were seen once. This TCR came from an adult with an advanced solid tumor such as melanoma, head and neck, liver or kidney cancer. The material sequenced was CD4+ or CD8+ T cells sorted from blood, taken in a trial of the OX40 agonist ivuxolimab. J is TRBJ1-2 and V is TRBV28; D call uncertain. This CDR3 is CASSLLGSADGYTF. CDR3 nucleotide sequence: TGTGCCAGCAGTTTATTAGGCTCGGCAGATGGCTACACCTTC.